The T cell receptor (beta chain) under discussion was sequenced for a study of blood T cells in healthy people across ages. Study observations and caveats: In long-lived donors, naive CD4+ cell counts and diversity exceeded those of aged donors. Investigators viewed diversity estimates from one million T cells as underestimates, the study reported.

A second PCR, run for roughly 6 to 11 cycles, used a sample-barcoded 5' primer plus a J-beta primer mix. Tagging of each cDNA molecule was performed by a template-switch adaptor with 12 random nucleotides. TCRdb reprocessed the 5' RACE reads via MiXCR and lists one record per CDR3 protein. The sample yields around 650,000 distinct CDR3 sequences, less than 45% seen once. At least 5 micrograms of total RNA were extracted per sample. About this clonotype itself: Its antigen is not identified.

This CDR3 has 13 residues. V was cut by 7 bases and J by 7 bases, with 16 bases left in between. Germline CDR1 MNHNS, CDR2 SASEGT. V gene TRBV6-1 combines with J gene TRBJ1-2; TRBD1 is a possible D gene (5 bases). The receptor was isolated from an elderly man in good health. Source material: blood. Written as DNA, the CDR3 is TGTGCCAGCATCTCGACAGCGTCGGGTGGCTACACCTTC. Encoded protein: CASISTASGGYTF.